The following is a T cell receptor (beta chain) sequence with its context. Its antigen is still unknown. These data come from a study of cytomegalovirus exposure and HLA in healthy donors. Overall study findings and caveats: The classifier was said to identify cytomegalovirus status with high specificity and sensitivity. Common viral pathogens (according to a later analysis) appeared linked to several of the most significant clusters. Later work found that TCR association rates differed between HLA loci; DRB1 had the most and HLA-C the fewest. Later analysis showed most CMV-associated TCR beta chains appearing HLA-restricted.

The germline CDR1 and CDR2 sequences are SNHLY and FYNNEI. This CDR3 spans 14 amino acids. Trimming pared 3 bases from V and 2 bases from J, leaving 5 bases between. This PCR relied on a set of 60 Vbeta primers and 13 Jbeta primers. TCRdb's copy holds only in-frame clones and misses some; the assay was immunoSEQ multiplex PCR. This table has more than 150,000 clones, around 80% appearing once. The sequence derives from a male donor in good health and CMV-seronegative. Sequenced sample: PBMCs. The chain carries TRBV2 and TRBJ2-6, with no clear D. CDR3 sequence reads: CASSDRAGANVLTF. CDR3 bases: TGTGCCAGCAGTGACCGAGCTGGGGCCAACGTCCTGACTTTC.